These 21 T cell receptor beta chains share one sample of origin, sequenced in a study of blood T cell repertoires in COVID-19. Profiled with immunoSEQ multiplex PCR; TCRdb holds only in-frame clones, not every one. The repertoire holds 150,000 to 200,000 clones, with approximately 85% as singletons. Sequencing was performed on peripheral blood. The receptors shown here come from a man aged 40-49 years with acute or convalescent COVID-19.

The rearrangement joins TRBV9 to TRBJ2-5; D remains unclear. CDR3 size: 15 residues. Germline V gives CDR1 SGDLS, CDR2 YYNGEE. V dropped 6 bases and J dropped 2 bases, with 17 bases sitting between them. The CDR3 loop reads CASTRTMTQQETQYF. CDR3 nucleotide sequence: TGTGCCAGCACCAGAACCATGACACAGCAAGAGACCCAGTACTTC.

The rearrangement uses TRBV6-5 and TRBJ1-2; 8 bases agree with TRBD1. V trimming: 6 bases; J trimming: 8 bases; junction bases outside the gene matches: 14. CDR1 and CDR2 from the germline V gene are MNHEY and SVGAGI. CDR3 size: 15 residues. The chain's CDR3 is CASSPFGQGEGGYTF. The CDR3 DNA is TGTGCCAGCAGCCCGTTCGGACAGGGCGAAGGGGGCTACACCTTC.

For this clone: Other DNA variants within this sample encode the same CDR3. The chain recombines TRBV9 with TRBJ2-1; 8 bases align to TRBD2. CDR1 SGDLS and CDR2 YYNGEE come from the germline V gene. The V segment lost 0 bases and the J segment 7 bases; nucleotides outside the gene matches: 6. The CDR3 sequence is 15 residues long. As DNA, the CDR3 is TGTGCCAGCAGCGTAGCGACGGGGGGGTGGAATGAGCAGTTCTTC. It codes for CASSVATGGWNEQFF.

This chain links TRBV18 with TRBJ2-7, with 10 bases lining up with TRBD1. The CDR3 is 15 residues long. Trimming cost V 2 bases and J 5 bases; bases outside gene matches: 6. Germline V gene data show CDR1 as KGHSH and CDR2 as LQKENI. The CDR3 DNA reads as TGTGCCAGCTCACCAGGGACAGGGGAGAAGAACGAGCAGTACTTC. It encodes CASSPGTGEKNEQYF.

This chain uses TRBV4-1 with TRBJ1-5, with 9 bases identical to TRBD1. J lost 0 bases, V lost 3 bases, and 0 bases had no gene match. Germline values: CDR1 MGHRA, CDR2 YSYEKL. The length of the CDR3 is 15 residues. CDR3 sequence reads: CASSQDRGSNQPQHF. The CDR3 DNA reads TGCGCCAGCAGCCAGGACAGGGGTAGCAATCAGCCCCAGCATTTT.

The V and J genes are TRBV28 and TRBJ2-7; 12 nucleotides line up with TRBD1. V trimming: 6 bases; J trimming: 1 base; junction bases outside the gene matches: 1. Germline V gives CDR1 MDHEN, CDR2 SYDVKM. The CDR3 loop spans 14 amino acids. Written as DNA, the CDR3 is TGTGCCAGCAGGGGACAGGGGGCGTCCTACGAGCAGTACTTC. As protein: CASRGQGASYEQYF.

The V and J genes are TRBV2 and TRBJ2-1; 12 bases are shared with TRBD2. CDR1 SNHLY and CDR2 FYNNEI come from the germline V gene. The J segment lost 4 bases and the V segment lost 0 bases, leaving 4 bases of the junction unmatched. There are 17 residues in the CDR3. The CDR3 region is CASSEAQGLAGYNEQFF. The CDR3 DNA reads TGTGCCAGCAGTGAAGCGCAAGGACTAGCGGGATACAATGAGCAGTTCTTC.

Note on this clone: One end of the junction fails to match germline, which may point to a read error. The rearrangement joins TRBV12-3 or TRBV12-4 to TRBJ2-7; the D gene is possibly TRBD1 (6 bases). This CDR3 is built from 11 residues. The chain's CDR3 is CASSLRDTTVF. The CDR3 DNA follows: TGTGCCAGCAGTTTAAGGGACACCACCGTCTTC.

V usage is TRBV5-1 and J usage is TRBJ1-1; D call uncertain. Per the germline V gene, CDR1 is SGHRS and CDR2 is YFSETQ. The CDR3 covers 15 residues. Between the trimmed V and J ends, which lost 4 bases and 2 bases, there was a span of 15 bases. CDR3 nucleotides: TGCGCCAGCAGCGGGATGATCGGGGTTAACACTGAAGCTTTCTTT. Its protein is CASSGMIGVNTEAFF.

CDR3 region: CASSQVGPSGATDTQYF. The CDR3 coding sequence is TGTGCCAGCAGCCAAGTAGGTCCTAGCGGGGCCACAGATACGCAGTATTTT. This chain uses TRBV3-1 (or the pseudogene TRBV3-2) with TRBJ2-3; 9 bases align to TRBD2. This CDR3 comprises 17 residues. CDR1 is LGHDT, CDR2 YNNKEL, per germline (reference sequence). The ends lost 1 base at V and 2 bases at J; junction bases unmatched: 7.

This chain links TRBV24-1 with TRBJ1-1, with 7 bases lining up with TRBD1. Germline values: CDR1 KGHDR, CDR2 SFDVKD. There are 15 residues in the CDR3. J gave up 5 bases and V 7 bases, and 12 bases lay outside the gene matches. DNA of the CDR3: TGTGCCACCAGGCCCTCAGAAGGGGGCTCGACTGAAGCTTTCTTT. It encodes CATRPSEGGSTEAFF.

This clone was picked up one time. The chain recombines TRBV18 with TRBJ1-2; perhaps TRBD1 as D (5 bases). The CDR3 loop spans 13 amino acids. Trimming took 5 bases from V and 4 from J, leaving 11 bases between them. Germline V gene data show CDR1 as KGHSH and CDR2 as LQKENI. CDR3 loop: CASSEGAGYGYTF. The CDR3 nucleotides read TGTGCCAGCTCAGAAGGGGCTGGCTATGGCTACACCTTC.

The chain joins TRBV5-1 to TRBJ1-1, with D possibly TRBD1 on 6 matching bases. CDR3 length: 16 residues. CDR1 is SGHRS and CDR2 is YFSETQ in the germline V gene. V was trimmed by 8 bases and J by 4 bases, leaving 24 bases between them. The CDR3 DNA reads TGCGCCAGTCAACCTTCGGGGGGGCCGCGTGTCACTGAAGCTTTCTTT. It specifies CASQPSGGPRVTEAFF.

CDR3 coding DNA: TGCGCCAGCAGCCGGTCAGACAGGATCAACTATGGCTACACCTTC. This sequence encodes CASSRSDRINYGYTF. The genes are TRBV4-3 and TRBJ1-2; D is perhaps TRBD1 (6 bases). Per germline, CDR1 LGHNA and CDR2 YSLEER. CDR3 length equals 15 residues. V lost 4 bases and J lost 2, with 14 bases in between.

This chain joins TRBV2 and TRBJ1-1; perhaps TRBD1 as D (5 bases). Germline V gene lookup returns CDR1 SNHLY and CDR2 FYNNEI. This CDR3 contains 14 residues. The V and J ends lost 7 bases and 1 base respectively, with 13 bases between them. CDR3 bases: TGTGCCAGCAATAGACAGACTCCGAACACTGAAGCTTTCTTT. It translates to CASNRQTPNTEAFF.

The chain is built from TRBV5-5 and TRBJ2-1; D perhaps matches TRBD1 (6 bases). CDR1 is SGHKS, CDR2 YYEKEE, per germline (reference sequence). With 5 bases removed from V and 9 bases from J, the gap between germline ends came to 15 bases. The CDR3 loop spans 13 amino acids. The CDR3 region is CASRRQVLGEQFF. The DNA of the CDR3 is TGTGCCAGCAGAAGACAGGTATTGGGTGAGCAGTTCTTC.

The V call is TRBV18, the J call TRBJ1-1; TRBD1 might be the D (6 bases). V dropped 3 bases and J dropped 1 base, with 15 bases sitting between them. Germline V CDR1 and CDR2: KGHSH, LQKENI. This CDR3 spans 16 amino acids. The CDR3 is CASSPGAGSRNTEAFF. In nucleotides, the CDR3 is TGTGCCAGCTCACCGGGGGCAGGGAGTAGGAACACTGAAGCTTTCTTT.

The chain joins TRBV28 to TRBJ1-2; D is possibly TRBD1 (5 bases). This CDR3 comprises 15 residues. Germline V CDR1 and CDR2: MDHEN, SYDVKM. The V and J ends lost 7 bases and 3 bases respectively, with 18 bases between them. CDR3 sequence reads: CASISRGNGDYGYTF. DNA for the CDR3: TGTGCCAGCATTTCCCGGGGGAATGGTGACTATGGCTACACCTTC.

The V and J genes are TRBV5-1 and TRBJ1-5, with 9 bases identical to TRBD1. V shed 5 bases, J shed 1 base, and the junction held 7 bases outside the gene matches. The CDR3 contains 16 residues. Germline CDR1 SGHRS, CDR2 YFSETQ. The CDR3 DNA reads as TGCGCCAGCAGTCTGGAGGGACAGGGAAGCAATCAGCCCCAGCATTTT. It translates to CASSLEGQGSNQPQHF.

V and J are TRBV7-8 and TRBJ1-1, with D maybe TRBD1 (6 bases). Germline V gene data show CDR1 as SGHVS and CDR2 as FQNEAQ. This CDR3 has 14 amino acids. V lost 2 bases, J lost 1 base, and 8 bases lay in between. The CDR3: CASSLRDTNTEAFF. In nucleotides, the CDR3 is TGTGCCAGCAGCTTACGGGACACGAACACTGAAGCTTTCTTT.

This rearrangement joins TRBV30 to TRBJ2-3, with 11 bases matching TRBD2. The V gene end was trimmed by 1 base and the J gene end by 2 bases; junction bases not matched to a gene: 5. The CDR3 runs 16 residues. Per the germline V gene, CDR1 is GTSNPN and CDR2 is SVGIG (reference sequence). CDR3 nucleotide sequence: TGTGCCTGGAGTGGAGGGACTAGCGGCTACACAGATACGCAGTATTTT. This sequence encodes CAWSGGTSGYTDTQYF.